Following are 12 T cell receptor beta chains from one sample sequenced in a study of cytomegalovirus exposure and HLA in healthy donors. Libraries were prepared by immunoSEQ multiplex PCR; TCRdb keeps only in-frame clonotypes and omits some of them. This table has about 360,000 clones, 86% appearing once. Specimen: PBMCs. These receptors were taken from a woman in her late teens or twenties in good health and CMV-seronegative.

CDR3 nucleotides: TGTGCCAGCAGCTTAAAATTAGTGGGGGGGCCGGAGACCCAGTACTTC. It codes for CASSLKLVGGPETQYF. The chain joins TRBV13 to TRBJ2-5; D is possibly TRBD2 (7 bases). This CDR3 contains 16 residues. The germline V gene has CDR1 PRHDT and CDR2 FYEKMQ (reference sequence). V dropped 2 bases and J dropped 5 bases, with 18 bases sitting between them.

The chain is built from TRBV28 and TRBJ2-5; 10 bases match TRBD1. Germline lookup yields CDR1 MDHEN and CDR2 SYDVKM. Unmatched junction bases numbered 3, after V lost 1 base and J lost 4 bases. This CDR3 spans 15 amino acids. The chain's CDR3 is CASSLFGQGGETQYF. In nucleotides, the CDR3 is TGTGCCAGCAGTTTATTCGGACAGGGGGGAGAGACCCAGTACTTC.

The chain uses TRBV19 and TRBJ2-1; 7 bases match TRBD1. With V trimmed by 5 bases and J by 2 bases, 6 bases remained unmatched. The CDR3 sequence is 15 residues long. CDR1 and CDR2 (germline): LNHDA, SQIVND (reference sequence). The CDR3 sequence is CASSWTGGTYNEQFF. The DNA of the CDR3 is TGTGCCAGTAGTTGGACAGGCGGTACCTACAATGAGCAGTTCTTC.

This chain connects TRBV30 to TRBJ1-4, with unresolved D. Trimming left V 1 base short and J 5 bases short, with 8 bases between. Looked up from germline, CDR1 is GTSNPN and CDR2 is SVGIG (reference sequence). CDR3 length: 13 residues. In nucleotides, the CDR3 is TGTGCCTGGAGTGGCGGCCTGAATGAAAAACTGTTTTTT. Protein sequence: CAWSGGLNEKLFF.

This clone was recorded a few times. The chain has TRBV7-9 and TRBJ2-1; 8 bases are a match to TRBD2. The CDR3 loop spans 16 amino acids. V was pared by 5 bases and J by 2 bases, with 8 bases of the junction left unmatched. The V gene's germline CDR1 is SEHNR and CDR2 FQNEAQ (reference sequence). The CDR3 reads CASSRPKGLAYNEQFF. CDR3 nucleotides: TGTGCCAGCAGCCGACCCAAGGGACTAGCCTACAATGAGCAGTTCTTC.

This sequence joins TRBV19 and TRBJ2-7; D is possibly TRBD2 (6 bases). Germline assignment: CDR1 LNHDA and CDR2 SQIVND (reference sequence). This CDR3 comprises 16 residues. The V end lost 1 base, the J end lost 2 bases, and 15 bases lay between the germline ends. CDR3 nucleotides: TGTGCCAGTAGTATAGTCGCGGGGACCGCGGCCTACGAGCAGTACTTC. This sequence encodes CASSIVAGTAAYEQYF.

CDR3 coding DNA: TGTGCCACCAGCGCCTCGGGGGCCTACGAGCAGTACTTC. Translating it yields CATSASGAYEQYF. The chain couples TRBV15 to TRBJ2-7; D perhaps matches TRBD2 (6 bases). This CDR3 is 13 amino acids long. V shed 5 bases and J shed 2 bases, with 10 bases lying between them. In germline, CDR1 is LNHNV, CDR2 YYDKDF (reference sequence).

A note on this clone: The same CDR3 is also encoded by other DNA sequences in this sample. The V gene is TRBV18, the J gene TRBJ2-7; TRBD1 agrees at 8 bases. The CDR3 sequence is 14 residues long. V dropped 3 bases and J dropped 4; count of bases not matched to a gene: 5. CDR1 is KGHSH and CDR2 is LQKENI in the germline V gene. The CDR3 DNA sequence: TGTGCCAGCTCACCTGGACAGGGAGTATACGAGCAGTACTTC. Translated, it gives CASSPGQGVYEQYF.

The CDR3 protein is CASSLPGPHEQYF. The CDR3 DNA follows: TGTGCCAGCAGCTTACCAGGGCCCCACGAGCAGTACTTC. The rearrangement uses TRBV11-2 and TRBJ2-7; D perhaps matches TRBD1 (5 bases). There are 13 residues in the CDR3. Germline CDR1 SGHAT, CDR2 FQNNGV. V was cut by 2 bases and J by 5 bases, with 10 bases left in between.

The CDR3 nucleotides are TGCGCCAGCAGCCAAGATTTTAACGGAGGGTGGAAGCAGTACTTC. It yields the protein CASSQDFNGGWKQYF. This chain uses TRBV4-1 with TRBJ2-7, with a weak D call TRBD2 (6 bases). The CDR3 is 15 residues long. CDR1 is MGHRA, CDR2 YSYEKL, per germline. Trimming removed 0 bases at V and 8 bases at J, with 17 bases between.

DNA of the CDR3: TGTGCCAGTAGTATCTCCGGGAGAGCGGACGAGCAGTACTTC. Its protein is CASSISGRADEQYF. The chain combines TRBV19 with TRBJ2-7, with D maybe TRBD2 (6 bases). V was shortened by 3 bases and J by 5 bases, with 14 bases between the two germline ends. The CDR3 totals 14 residues. Germline CDR1 is LNHDA and CDR2 is SQIVND (reference sequence).

The chain carries TRBV2 and TRBJ2-2, with 9 bases lining up with TRBD1. Germline V gives CDR1 SNHLY, CDR2 FYNNEI. The CDR3 has 16 amino acids. V was clipped by 6 bases and J by 1 base; unmatched bases: 6. CDR3 sequence (DNA): TGTGCCAGCAGGGGATGGACAGGGGAGAACACCGGGGAGCTGTTTTTT. Amino acids: CASRGWTGENTGELFF.